This TCR beta chain was observed in a study of shared clonotypes between healthy human individuals. Whole-study results and caveats: There were few donors, and this limited the genetic and exposure-history diversity represented.

Trimming took off 3 bases at V and 6 bases at J, with 14 bases between the two ends. This CDR3 region has 15 residues. Germline CDR1 reads MGHRA; CDR2 reads YSYEKL. As concerns this clone: Its target is unknown.

Terminally differentiated effector memory CD45RA+ cells were excluded by CCR7 positive selection of CD45RO-negative cells. The protocol was immunoSEQ multiplex PCR, while the TCRdb copy is restricted to in-frame clones and leaves out a portion. The table includes 1.5 million to 2.5 million clones, just under 95% detected once. V gene TRBV4-1 combines with J gene TRBJ1-4; D possibly corresponds to TRBD1 (6 bases). This clonotype originated in a man younger than 35 in good health. Material: naive CD8+ T cells sorted from blood. CDR3 sequence (DNA): TGCGCCAGCAGCCAGCTTCACAGGGTGGATGAAAAACTGTTTTTT. It is translated as CASSQLHRVDEKLFF.